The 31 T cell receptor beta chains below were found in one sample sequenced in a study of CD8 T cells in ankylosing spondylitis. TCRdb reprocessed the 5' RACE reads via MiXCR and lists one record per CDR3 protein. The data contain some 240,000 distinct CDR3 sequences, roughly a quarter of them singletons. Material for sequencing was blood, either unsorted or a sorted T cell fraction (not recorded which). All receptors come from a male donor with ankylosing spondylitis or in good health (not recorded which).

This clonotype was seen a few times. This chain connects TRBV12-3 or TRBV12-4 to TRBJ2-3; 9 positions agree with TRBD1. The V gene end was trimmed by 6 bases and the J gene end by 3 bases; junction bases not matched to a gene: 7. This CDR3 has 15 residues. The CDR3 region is CASSPQGAVTDTQYF. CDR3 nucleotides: TGTGCCAGCAGCCCACAGGGGGCTGTGACAGATACGCAGTATTTT.

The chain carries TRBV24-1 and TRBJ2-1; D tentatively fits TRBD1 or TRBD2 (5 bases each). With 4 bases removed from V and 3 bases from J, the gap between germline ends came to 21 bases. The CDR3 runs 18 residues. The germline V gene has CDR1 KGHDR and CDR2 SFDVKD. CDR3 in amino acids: CATSDPTSPGTHYNEQFF. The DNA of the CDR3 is TGTGCCACCAGTGACCCGACTTCGCCAGGGACCCACTACAATGAGCAGTTCTTC.

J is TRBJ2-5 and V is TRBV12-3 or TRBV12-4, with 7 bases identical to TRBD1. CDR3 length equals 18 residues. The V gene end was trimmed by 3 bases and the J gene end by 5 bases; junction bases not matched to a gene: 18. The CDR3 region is CASSFRTYRGSDLETQYF. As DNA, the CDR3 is TGTGCCAGCAGTTTTCGGACCTACAGGGGTTCGGATCTGGAGACCCAGTACTTC.

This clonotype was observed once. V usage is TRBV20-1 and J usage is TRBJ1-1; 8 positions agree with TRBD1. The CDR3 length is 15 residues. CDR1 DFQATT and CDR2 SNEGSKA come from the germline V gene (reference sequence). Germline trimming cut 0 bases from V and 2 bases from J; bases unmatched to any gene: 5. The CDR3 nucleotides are TGCAGTGCTAGAGATTCGGGACAGGTTAACACTGAAGCTTTCTTT. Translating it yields CSARDSGQVNTEAFF.

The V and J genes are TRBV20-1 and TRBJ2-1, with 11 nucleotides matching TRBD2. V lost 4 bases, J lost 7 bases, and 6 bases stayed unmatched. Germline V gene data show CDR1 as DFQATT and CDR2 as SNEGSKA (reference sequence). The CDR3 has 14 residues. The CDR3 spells CSANSGGAGNEQFF. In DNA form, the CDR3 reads TGCAGTGCTAATAGCGGGGGGGCCGGGAATGAGCAGTTCTTC.

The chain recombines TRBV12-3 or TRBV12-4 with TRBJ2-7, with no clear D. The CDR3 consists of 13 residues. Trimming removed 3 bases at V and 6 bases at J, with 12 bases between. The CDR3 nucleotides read TGTGCCAGCAGTTTTGAAAGGGATCGCGAGCAGTACTTC. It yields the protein CASSFERDREQYF.

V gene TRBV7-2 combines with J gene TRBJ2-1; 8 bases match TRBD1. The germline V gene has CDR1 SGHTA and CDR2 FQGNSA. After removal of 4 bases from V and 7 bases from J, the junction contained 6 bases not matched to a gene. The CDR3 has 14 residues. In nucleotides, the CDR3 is TGTGCCAGCAGCTCGCGACGGACAGGGAATGAGCAGTTCTTC. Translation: CASSSRRTGNEQFF.

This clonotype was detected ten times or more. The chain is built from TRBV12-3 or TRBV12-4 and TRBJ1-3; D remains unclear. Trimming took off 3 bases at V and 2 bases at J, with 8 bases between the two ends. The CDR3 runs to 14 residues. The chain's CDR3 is CASSFDGTGNTIYF. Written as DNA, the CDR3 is TGTGCCAGCAGTTTTGACGGCACTGGAAACACCATATATTTT.

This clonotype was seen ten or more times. This CDR3 reads CAWDSYNEQFF. The DNA of the CDR3 is TGTGCCTGGGACAGCTACAATGAGCAGTTCTTC. This chain joins TRBV30 and TRBJ2-1; possible D gene TRBD1, 5 bases. The germline CDR1 and CDR2 sequences are GTSNPN and SVGIG (reference sequence). The V end was cut by 5 bases, the J end by 3 bases, with 5 bases between. The CDR3 has 11 residues.

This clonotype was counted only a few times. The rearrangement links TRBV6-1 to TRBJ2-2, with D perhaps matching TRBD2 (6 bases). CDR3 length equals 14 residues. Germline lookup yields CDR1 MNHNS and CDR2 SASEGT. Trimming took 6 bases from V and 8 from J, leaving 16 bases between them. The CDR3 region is CASRTGRRAGELFF. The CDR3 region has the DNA TGTGCCAGCAGGACGGGACGGAGGGCTGGGGAGCTGTTTTTT.

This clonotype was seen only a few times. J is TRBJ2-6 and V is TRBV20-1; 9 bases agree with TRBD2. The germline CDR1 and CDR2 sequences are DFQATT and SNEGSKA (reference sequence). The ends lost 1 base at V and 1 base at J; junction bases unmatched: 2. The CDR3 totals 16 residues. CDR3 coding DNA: TGCAGTGCTAGAGGGACTAGCGCTTCTGGGGCCAACGTCCTGACTTTC. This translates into CSARGTSASGANVLTF.

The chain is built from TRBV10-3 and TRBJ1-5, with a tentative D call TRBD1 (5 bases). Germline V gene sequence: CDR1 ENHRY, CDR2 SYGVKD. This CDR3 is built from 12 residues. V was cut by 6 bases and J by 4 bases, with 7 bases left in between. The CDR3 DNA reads TGTGCCATCAGGGGGACGAATCAGCCCCAGCATTTT. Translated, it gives CAIRGTNQPQHF.

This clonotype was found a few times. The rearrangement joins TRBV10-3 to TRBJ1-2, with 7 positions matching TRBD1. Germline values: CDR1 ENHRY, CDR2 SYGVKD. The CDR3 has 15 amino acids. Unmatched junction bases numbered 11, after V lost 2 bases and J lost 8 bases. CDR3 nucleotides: TGTGCCATCAGTGAGGGGGAGGACAGGCAGGGCGGCTACACCTTC. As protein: CAISEGEDRQGGYTF.

The CDR3 loop is CSAMRDSYNEQFF. CDR3 nucleotide sequence: TGCAGTGCTATGAGGGATTCCTACAATGAGCAGTTCTTC. This chain uses TRBV20-1 with TRBJ2-1; D possibly corresponds to TRBD2 (5 bases). Trimming stripped 4 bases from V and 1 base from J, with 8 bases between. This CDR3 is built from 13 residues. Looked up from germline, CDR1 is DFQATT and CDR2 is SNEGSKA (reference sequence).

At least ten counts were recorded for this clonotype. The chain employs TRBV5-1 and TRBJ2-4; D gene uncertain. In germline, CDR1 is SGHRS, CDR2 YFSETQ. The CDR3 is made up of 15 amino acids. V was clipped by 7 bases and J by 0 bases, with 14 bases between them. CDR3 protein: CASRHSALAKNIQYF. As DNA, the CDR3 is TGCGCCAGCCGGCATAGTGCTCTAGCCAAAAACATTCAGTACTTC.

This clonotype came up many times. CDR3 sequence reads: CASSQGAQASGGEQFF. For the CDR3, the DNA is TGTGCCAGCAGCCAAGGGGCCCAAGCTAGCGGGGGAGAGCAGTTCTTC. This rearrangement joins TRBV3-1 to TRBJ2-1, with 10 bases fitting TRBD2. This CDR3 is built from 16 residues. V lost 1 base, J lost 10 bases, and 10 bases stayed unmatched. The germline V gene has CDR1 LGHDT and CDR2 YNNKEL (reference sequence).

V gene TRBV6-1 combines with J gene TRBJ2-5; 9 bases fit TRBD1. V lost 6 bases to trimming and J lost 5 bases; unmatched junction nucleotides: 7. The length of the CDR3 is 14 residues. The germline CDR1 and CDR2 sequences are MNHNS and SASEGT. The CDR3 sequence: CASRPGTGSETQYF. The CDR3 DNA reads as TGTGCCAGCAGGCCCGGGACAGGGTCCGAGACCCAGTACTTC.

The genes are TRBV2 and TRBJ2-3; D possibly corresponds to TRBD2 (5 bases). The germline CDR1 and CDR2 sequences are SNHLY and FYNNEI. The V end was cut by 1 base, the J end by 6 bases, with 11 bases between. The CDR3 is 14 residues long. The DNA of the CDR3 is TGTGCCAGCAGTGAAGGAGGGCAACGGGATACGCAGTATTTT. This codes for CASSEGGQRDTQYF.

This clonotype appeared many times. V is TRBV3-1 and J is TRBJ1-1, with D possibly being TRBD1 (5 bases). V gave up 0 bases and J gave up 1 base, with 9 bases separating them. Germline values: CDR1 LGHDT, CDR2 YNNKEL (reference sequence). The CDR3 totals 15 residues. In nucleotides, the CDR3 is TGTGCCAGCAGCCAAGATTTGGGGCGGAACACTGAAGCTTTCTTT. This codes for CASSQDLGRNTEAFF.

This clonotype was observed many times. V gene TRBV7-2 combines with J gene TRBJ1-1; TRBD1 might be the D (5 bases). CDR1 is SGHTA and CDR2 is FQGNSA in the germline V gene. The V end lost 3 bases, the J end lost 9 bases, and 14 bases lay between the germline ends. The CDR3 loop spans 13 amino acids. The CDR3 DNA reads TGTGCCAGCAGCTTTATAAGACAGAACCAAGCTTTCTTT. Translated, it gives CASSFIRQNQAFF.

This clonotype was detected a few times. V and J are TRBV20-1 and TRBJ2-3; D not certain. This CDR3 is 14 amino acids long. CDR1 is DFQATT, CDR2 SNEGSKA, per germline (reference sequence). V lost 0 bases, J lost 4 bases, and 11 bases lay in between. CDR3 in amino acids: CSARDRSSADTQYF. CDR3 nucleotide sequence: TGCAGTGCTAGAGACAGGTCTTCGGCAGATACGCAGTATTTT.

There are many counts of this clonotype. DNA of the CDR3: TGTGCCAGCAGCTCATCCTTAAGGACGAGCTCCTACAATGAGCAGTTCTTC. It is translated as CASSSSLRTSSYNEQFF. V gene TRBV7-9 combines with J gene TRBJ2-1; D call uncertain. Germline V lookup: CDR1 SEHNR, CDR2 FQNEAQ (reference sequence). V was clipped by 4 bases and J by 0 bases, with 16 bases between them. This CDR3 is built from 17 residues.

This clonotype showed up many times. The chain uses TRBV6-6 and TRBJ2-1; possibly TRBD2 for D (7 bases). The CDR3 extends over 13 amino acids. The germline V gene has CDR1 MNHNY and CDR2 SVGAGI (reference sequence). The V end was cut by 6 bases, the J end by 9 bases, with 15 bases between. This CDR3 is CASSRNREGEQFF. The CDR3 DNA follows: TGTGCCAGCAGCCGTAACAGGGAGGGTGAGCAGTTCTTC.

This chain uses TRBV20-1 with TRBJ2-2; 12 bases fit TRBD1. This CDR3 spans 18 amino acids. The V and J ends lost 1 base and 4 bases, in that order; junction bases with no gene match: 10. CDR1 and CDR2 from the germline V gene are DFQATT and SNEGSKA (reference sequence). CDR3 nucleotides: TGCAGTGCTAGAGCGGCTTCGGGACAGGGGGCCCTCACCGGGGAGCTGTTTTTT. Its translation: CSARAASGQGALTGELFF.

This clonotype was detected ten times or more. The DNA for the CDR3 is TGTGCCAGCAGTCCTAGCGGGGTCCTAACCGGGGAGCTGTTTTTT. This sequence encodes CASSPSGVLTGELFF. The chain recombines TRBV12-3 or TRBV12-4 with TRBJ2-2; 9 bases are a match to TRBD2. The CDR3 has 15 residues. Trimming removed 5 bases from V and 5 bases from J; junction bases left unmatched: 6.

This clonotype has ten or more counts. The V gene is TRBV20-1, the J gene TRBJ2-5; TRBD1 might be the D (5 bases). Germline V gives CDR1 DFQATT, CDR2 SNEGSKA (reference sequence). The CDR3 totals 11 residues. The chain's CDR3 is CSVGPQETQYF. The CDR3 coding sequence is TGCAGCGTGGGGCCCCAAGAGACCCAGTACTTC.

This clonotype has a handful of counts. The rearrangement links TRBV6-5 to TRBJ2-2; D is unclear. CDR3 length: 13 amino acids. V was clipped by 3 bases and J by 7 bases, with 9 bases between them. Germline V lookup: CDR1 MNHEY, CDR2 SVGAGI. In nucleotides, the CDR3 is TGTGCCAGCAGTTATCAAGGGTACGGGGAGCTGTTTTTT. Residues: CASSYQGYGELFF.

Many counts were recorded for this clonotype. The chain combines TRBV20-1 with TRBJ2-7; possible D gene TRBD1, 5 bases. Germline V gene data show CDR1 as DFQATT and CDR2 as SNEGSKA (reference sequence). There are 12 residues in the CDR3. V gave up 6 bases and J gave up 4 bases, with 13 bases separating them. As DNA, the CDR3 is TGCAGTGCGAAGACAGTACGGTACGAGCAGTACTTC. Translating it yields CSAKTVRYEQYF.

The CDR3 here is CASSHLRGYTF. DNA for the CDR3: TGTGCCAGCAGCCACCTTAGGGGCTACACCTTC. The chain links TRBV7-2 to TRBJ1-2; no definite D call. The V gene lost 5 bases and the J gene lost 8 bases, with 9 bases spanning the gap. From germline, CDR1 is SGHTA and CDR2 FQGNSA. CDR3 length equals 11 residues.

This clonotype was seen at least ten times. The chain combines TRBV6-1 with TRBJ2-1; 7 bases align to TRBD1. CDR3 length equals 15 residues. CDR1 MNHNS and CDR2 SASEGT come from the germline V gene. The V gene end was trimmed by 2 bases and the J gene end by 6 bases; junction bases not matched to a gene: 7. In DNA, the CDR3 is TGTGCCAGCAGTGAAAGGGGGCTAGGGGGCAATGAGCAGTTCTTC. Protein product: CASSERGLGGNEQFF.

The CDR3 sequence: CAISATGPDTGELFF. The CDR3 DNA reads as TGTGCCATCAGTGCGACGGGACCAGACACCGGGGAGCTGTTTTTT. This rearrangement joins TRBV10-3 to TRBJ2-2, with D possibly being TRBD1 or TRBD2 (5 bases each). Germline values: CDR1 ENHRY, CDR2 SYGVKD. V lost 4 bases, J lost 3 bases, and 12 bases lay in between. The CDR3 runs to 15 residues.